One and the same sample provided the 13 T cell receptor beta chains below, sequenced in a study of beta chain features in type 1 diabetes (dated by TCRdb to 2016 to 2019). To prepare the library, the immunoSEQ multiplex PCR assay was applied. All of the isolated RNA was reverse transcribed with the High Capacity cDNA Reverse Transcription Kit, so expressed TCRB transcripts were sequenced. Here the immuneACCESS table is served through TCRdb, limited to in-frame sequences with V and J called. Missing clones are a known gap in these copies; in checked studies unresolved V genes cover under half, and the rest lacks a known reason. The table for this sample lists about 240,000 clones; 25% to 30% of them were counted only once. The ten largest clones add up to under 4.5% of the sample. Sequencing input: central memory CD4+ T cells from blood. Every receptor here comes from a man aged 25 to 45 in good health.

This chain connects TRBV6-1 to TRBJ2-3; 8 nucleotides agree with TRBD2. The CDR3 is made up of 16 amino acids. Germline values: CDR1 MNHNS, CDR2 SASEGT. V shed 1 base and J 4 bases; nucleotides not matched to a gene: 7. This chain's CDR3 is CASSEGRTSRADTQYF. As DNA, the CDR3 is TGTGCCAGCAGTGAAGGCAGGACTAGCCGGGCAGATACGCAGTATTTT.

This clone has a handful of counts. The rearrangement links TRBV29-1 to TRBJ2-3, with D tentatively TRBD2 (5 bases). The germline gives CDR1 SQVTM, CDR2 ANQGSEA. Between the trimmed V and J ends, which lost 4 bases and 6 bases, there was a span of 14 bases. The CDR3 length is 13 residues. CDR3 loop: CSVVSGLLDTQYF. The CDR3 nucleotides read TGCAGCGTTGTCTCGGGATTGTTGGATACGCAGTATTTT.

This chain uses TRBV19 with TRBJ1-5; maybe TRBD1 (5 bases). This CDR3 comprises 12 residues. Germline CDR1 LNHDA, CDR2 SQIVND (reference sequence). V was clipped by 4 bases and J by 11 bases, with 12 bases between them. In DNA form, the CDR3 reads TGTGCCAGTAGTACCCCTCCGGGGGCCCAGCATTTT. It translates to CASSTPPGAQHF.

In its sample, this clone was seen a few times. Other DNA variants within this sample encode the same CDR3. The chain uses TRBV7-2 and TRBJ2-3; D call uncertain. From germline, CDR1 is SGHTA and CDR2 FQGNSA. Trimming removed 3 bases at V and 1 base at J, with 5 bases between. The CDR3 sequence is 13 residues long. Here the CDR3 reads CASSFRGTDTQYF. Written as DNA, the CDR3 is TGTGCCAGCAGCTTCAGAGGCACAGATACGCAGTATTTT.

Only a few counts were recorded for this clone. The chain has TRBV2 and TRBJ2-7; D is ambiguous. Germline V gene data show CDR1 as SNHLY and CDR2 as FYNNEI. CDR3 length: 18 amino acids. Trimming took 5 bases from V and 0 from J, leaving 23 bases between them. The chain's CDR3 is CASSWMDGSVRNSYEQYF. The CDR3 coding sequence is TGTGCCAGCAGTTGGATGGACGGTTCGGTTCGGAACTCCTACGAGCAGTACTTC.

Concerning this clone: The sample has other DNA sequences that encode this CDR3 too. The chain has TRBV5-1 and TRBJ2-7; D not certain. Germline CDR1 SGHRS, CDR2 YFSETQ. CDR3 length equals 12 residues. V was cut by 4 bases and J by 2 bases, with 7 bases left in between. CDR3 bases: TGCGCCAGCAGCCCAGGCACCTACGAGCAGTACTTC. Its protein is CASSPGTYEQYF.

V and J are TRBV6-5 and TRBJ2-1; tentatively, D is TRBD2 (5 bases). The CDR3 loop spans 12 amino acids. The germline V gene encodes CDR1 MNHEY and CDR2 SVGAGI. V was shortened by 8 bases and J by 10 bases, with 15 bases between the two germline ends. The chain's CDR3 is CASLSGFQEQFF. The CDR3 region has the DNA TGTGCCAGCCTATCGGGATTTCAGGAGCAGTTCTTC.

The sample holds a few counts of this clone. V and J are TRBV29-1 and TRBJ1-3; possible D gene TRBD1, 5 bases. The CDR3 totals 13 residues. The germline CDR1 and CDR2 sequences are SQVTM and ANQGSEA. The germline V and J ends were trimmed by 5 bases and 1 base, with 9 bases remaining between them. The CDR3 region is CSVLRGSGNTIYF. The CDR3 DNA sequence: TGCAGCGTTCTACGGGGGTCTGGAAACACCATATATTTT. Looking up the rest from reference TRBV29-1 and TRBJ1-3 gives the full variable domain: SAVISQKPSRDICQRGTSLTIQCQVDSQVTMMFWYRQQPGQSLTLIATANQGSEATYESGFVIDKFPISRPNLTFSTLTVSNMSPEDSSIYLCSVLRGSGNTIYFGEGSWLTVV.

The chain employs TRBV15 and TRBJ2-5, with a possible D match to TRBD2 (6 bases). This CDR3 comprises 15 residues. V lost 3 bases and J 4 bases, leaving 15 bases between the germline ends. Germline V gene sequence: CDR1 LNHNV, CDR2 YYDKDF (reference sequence). The DNA for the CDR3 is TGTGCCACCAGCAGCCCGGCGGGGAGGCCAGAGACCCAGTACTTC. Protein product: CATSSPAGRPETQYF.

There are a few counts of this clone. This chain joins TRBV7-9 and TRBJ2-5; tentatively, D is TRBD2 (5 bases). The CDR3 is 15 residues long. V was pared by 4 bases and J by 4 bases, with 16 bases between. Germline CDR1 is SEHNR and CDR2 is FQNEAQ (reference sequence). The CDR3, as DNA: TGTGCCAGCAGCTCCCCGGACGAGGGTTCAGAGACCCAGTACTTC. Its translation is CASSSPDEGSETQYF.

This clone showed up many times. This chain connects TRBV19 to TRBJ2-1; the match to TRBD2 covers 9 bases. The CDR3 totals 13 residues. Germline V gene data show CDR1 as LNHDA and CDR2 as SQIVND (reference sequence). The trim removed 6 bases at V and 5 bases at J, leaving 2 bases unmatched. DNA of the CDR3: TGTGCCAGTAGCGGACTAGCGAACAATGAGCAGTTCTTC. The encoded protein is CASSGLANNEQFF.

The J gene is TRBJ1-2, the V gene TRBV7-2; possibly TRBD1 for D (6 bases). The germline CDR1 and CDR2 sequences are SGHTA and FQGNSA. Trimming took 5 bases from V and 2 from J, leaving 15 bases between them. The CDR3 extends over 15 amino acids. The CDR3 spells CASSQGGGLNYGYTF. The CDR3 DNA is TGTGCCAGCAGCCAAGGTGGGGGGCTAAACTATGGCTACACCTTC.

The J gene is TRBJ2-3, the V gene TRBV6-1; D is perhaps TRBD2 (5 bases). CDR1 is MNHNS, CDR2 SASEGT, per germline. The CDR3 extends over 12 amino acids. V was pared by 11 bases and J by 6 bases, with 15 bases between. The CDR3, as DNA: TGTGCCGGAGGCCCAGGACCGGATACGCAGTATTTT. Translated: CAGGPGPDTQYF.